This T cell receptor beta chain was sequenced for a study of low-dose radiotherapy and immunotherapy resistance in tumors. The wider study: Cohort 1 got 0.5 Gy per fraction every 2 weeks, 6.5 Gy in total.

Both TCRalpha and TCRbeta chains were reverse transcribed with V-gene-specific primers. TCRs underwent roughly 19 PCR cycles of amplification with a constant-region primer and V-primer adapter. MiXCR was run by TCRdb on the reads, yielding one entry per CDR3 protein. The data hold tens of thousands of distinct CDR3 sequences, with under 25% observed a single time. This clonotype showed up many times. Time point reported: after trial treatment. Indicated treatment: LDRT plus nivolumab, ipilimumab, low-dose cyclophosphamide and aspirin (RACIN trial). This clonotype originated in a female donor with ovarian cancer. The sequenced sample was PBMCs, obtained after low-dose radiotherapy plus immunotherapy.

The DNA for the CDR3 is TGCGCCAGCAGCACCTTGGACTGGGGTAATTCACCCCTCCACTTT. Translation: CASSTLDWGNSPLHF. The V call is TRBV5-1, the J call TRBJ1-6; no clear D. The CDR3 runs 15 residues. The germline gives CDR1 SGHRS, CDR2 YFSETQ. V was trimmed by 4 bases and J by 6 bases, leaving 14 bases between them.